This entry describes one TCR beta chain. Its antigen is not identified. This entry is derived from a study of graft-versus-host responses after intestinal transplantation. Repertoires were generated with immunoSEQ multiplex PCR, while TCRdb's copy carries only in-frame clones and drops some. The sample has 55,000 to 80,000 clones; 90% are singletons. CDR3 length equals 13 residues. Germline lookup yields CDR1 MNHEY and CDR2 SMNVEV (reference sequence). With 2 bases clipped from V and 3 bases from J, the junction kept 1 base outside the gene matches. The clonotype was recovered from a human donor who was the organ donor for an intestinal transplant. The genes are TRBV27 and TRBJ2-7, with 7 nucleotides matching TRBD2. Sequenced here: unstimulated CD8+ T cells sorted from spleen or lymph node cells, sampled before transplant. The CDR3 spells CASSLGRGYEQYF. The CDR3 DNA reads as TGTGCCAGCAGTTTAGGGAGGGGCTACGAGCAGTACTTC.